The rows below give T cell receptor beta chains drawn from one sample of a study of T cell repertoires in cytomegalovirus infection. MiXCR, applied by TCRdb to the reads, yields one record per CDR3 protein. Here the sample spans fewer than 550,000 distinct CDR3 sequences, about a quarter being singletons. Sequencing input: PBMCs. These receptors were obtained from a human donor in good health (CMV status not recorded). Some clones in this sample may be carry-over from other donors' samples. CDR3s leave out the opening cysteine and the closing phenylalanine or tryptophan. The order of the fields is V gene, CDR3 protein.

TRBV4-1	ASSLDSGGYGYT
TRBV6-2/TRBV6-3	ASSSVQGARNTEAF
TRBV7-9	ASSSNQRPEKAF
TRBV12-3/TRBV12-4	ASSFAGTEAF
TRBV12-3/TRBV12-4	ASSLAIASDEQF
TRBV4-3	ASSQEMVWQQADTQY
TRBV12-3/TRBV12-4	ASRQTSANTGELF
TRBV4-1	ASSPYRGLFGYT
TRBV19	ASSVAARGEKLF
TRBV7-3	ATRGSGGTNTGELF
TRBV7-9	ASSPPLGRFQETQY
TRBV6-2/TRBV6-3	ASRGCREIRNEQF
TRBV28	ASSHLSTQIRDRGTPQETQY
TRBV4-2	ASSQGDSPPSGNTIY
TRBV23-1	ASSQAGQERSSTDTQY
TRBV19	ASSMGQTYEQY